This T cell receptor (beta chain) was captured by sequencing in a study of neoadjuvant anti-PD-1 for oral cavity cancer. The table came from immunoSEQ multiplex PCR; TCRdb's copy has only in-frame clones and leaves some out. The table includes several thousand clones, less than 75% detected once. Trimming removed 3 bases from V and 4 bases from J, with 7 bases in between. The germline V gene has CDR1 KGHSH and CDR2 LQKENI. This CDR3 has 12 amino acids. Indicated time point: after neoadjuvant nivolumab, at surgical resection. The chain links TRBV18 to TRBJ2-7; D is undetermined. This TCR was recovered from a person between 40 and 85 years old with oral cavity squamous cell carcinoma. The sequencing used PBMCs, collected after nivolumab (anti-PD-1) treatment. The DNA of the CDR3 is TGTGCCAGCTCACCTGAAAGGTACGAGCAGTACTTC. Its translation is CASSPERYEQYF.